Sequencing of this T cell receptor (beta chain) was carried out in a study of spatial heterogeneity in lung cancer. Study-wide context: Consistently, beta-chain sequences turned up in larger numbers than alpha-chain sequences did.

Time point indicated: sample taken at primary tumor resection. The sequenced material consisted of unsorted whole RNA from tumor, nontumor lung or frozen PBMC. The CDR3 is made up of 15 amino acids. Germline V CDR1 and CDR2: LGHNA, YSLEER. Trimming stripped 5 bases from V and 4 bases from J, with 17 bases between. MiXCR was run by TCRdb on the 5' RACE reads, yielding one entry per CDR3 protein. The data contain about 50,000 distinct CDR3 sequences, 7.6% of them singletons. This chain connects TRBV4-3 to TRBJ1-1, with a tentative D call TRBD1 (5 bases). This specimen was PBMCs, taken at surgery. The TCR sequence derives from a female donor with early-stage non-small cell lung cancer. CDR3 nucleotide sequence: TGCGCCAGCAGCTACTCACCCAGGGTACGCACTGAAGCTTTCTTT. Amino acid sequence: CASSYSPRVRTEAFF.